This T cell receptor (beta chain) was sequenced for a study of blood T cell repertoires in COVID-19. About the research overall: Sites in the United States, Italy and Spain provided acute and convalescent COVID-19 samples.

CDR1 is SGHNT and CDR2 is YYREEE in the germline V gene (reference sequence). Trimming at V came to 4 bases and at J to 5 bases, leaving 15 bases not matched to a gene. CDR3 length: 16 amino acids. Authors' processing steps: Estimation of nucleated cell counts relied on the amplification of reference gene primers. Profiling relied on immunoSEQ multiplex PCR, and the TCRdb table lists in-frame clones only, not all of them. D and trimming were read from the DNA, whereas the V and J calls and clone size are those reported in that table. The sample shows 310,000 or so clones, roughly 90% of them seen only once.

This receptor was taken from a woman aged 40 to 55 who had recovered from COVID-19. The chain links TRBV5-4 to TRBJ2-7; 7 nucleotides line up with TRBD2. Sequenced material: PBMCs or T cells enriched from blood (not recorded which). This CDR3 is CASSGRTSEFLDEQYF. Written as DNA, the CDR3 is TGTGCCAGCAGCGGACGCACTAGCGAGTTTCTCGACGAGCAGTACTTC.